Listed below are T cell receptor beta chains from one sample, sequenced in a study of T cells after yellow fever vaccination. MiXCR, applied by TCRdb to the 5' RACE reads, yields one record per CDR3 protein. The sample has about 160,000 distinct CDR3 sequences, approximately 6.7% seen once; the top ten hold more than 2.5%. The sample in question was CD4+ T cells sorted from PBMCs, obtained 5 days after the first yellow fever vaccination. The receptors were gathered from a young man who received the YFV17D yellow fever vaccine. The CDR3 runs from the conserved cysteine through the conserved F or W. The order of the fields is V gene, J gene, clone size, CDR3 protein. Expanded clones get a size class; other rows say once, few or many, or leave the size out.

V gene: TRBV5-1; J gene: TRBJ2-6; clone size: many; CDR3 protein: CASSPTDSGPNVLTF
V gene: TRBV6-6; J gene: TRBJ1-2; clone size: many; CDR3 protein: CASSTVNRYGYTF
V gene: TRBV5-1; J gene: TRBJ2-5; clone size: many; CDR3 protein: CASRTGVAGSETQYF
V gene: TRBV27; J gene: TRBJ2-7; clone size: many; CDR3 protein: CASSSRAAYYEQYF
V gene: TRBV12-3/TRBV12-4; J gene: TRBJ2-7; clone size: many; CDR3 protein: CASSPGTGRYEQYF
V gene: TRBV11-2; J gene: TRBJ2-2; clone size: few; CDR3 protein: CASSLEFVGVGGTGELFF
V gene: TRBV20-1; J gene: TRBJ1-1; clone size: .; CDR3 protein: CSAREDLNTEAFF
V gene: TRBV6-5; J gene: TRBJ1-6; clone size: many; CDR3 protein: CASSRTGRYSPLHF
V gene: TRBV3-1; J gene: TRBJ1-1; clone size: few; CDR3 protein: CASSLRTGLTEAFF
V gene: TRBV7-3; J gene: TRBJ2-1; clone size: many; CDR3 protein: CASSKIGLAGYNEQFF
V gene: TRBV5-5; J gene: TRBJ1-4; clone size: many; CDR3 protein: CASSQRQGDEKLFF
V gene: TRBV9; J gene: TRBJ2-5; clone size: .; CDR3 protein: CASSVGILETQYF
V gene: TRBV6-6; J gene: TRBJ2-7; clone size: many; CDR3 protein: CASTGTSGEQYF
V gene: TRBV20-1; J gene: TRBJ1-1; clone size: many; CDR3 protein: CSARRNWGRNTEAFF
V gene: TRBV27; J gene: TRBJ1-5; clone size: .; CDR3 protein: CASSFSDRLQPQHF
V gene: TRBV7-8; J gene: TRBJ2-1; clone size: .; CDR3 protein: CASSLVNQYNEQFF
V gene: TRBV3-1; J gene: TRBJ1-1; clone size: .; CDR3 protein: CASSQEGQDEAFF
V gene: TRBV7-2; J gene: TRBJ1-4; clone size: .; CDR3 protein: CASSLTPGTGKEKLFF
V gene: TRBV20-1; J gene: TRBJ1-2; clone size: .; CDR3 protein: CSARNPQVYGYTF
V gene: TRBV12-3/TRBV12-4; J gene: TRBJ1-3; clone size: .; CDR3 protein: CAGSGNGNTIYF
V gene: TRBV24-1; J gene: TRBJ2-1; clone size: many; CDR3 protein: CATSDLQLGETQFF
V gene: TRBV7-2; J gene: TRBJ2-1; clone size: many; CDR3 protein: CASSLGGAGAWNEQFF
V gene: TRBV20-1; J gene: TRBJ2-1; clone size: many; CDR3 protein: CSASSGAPYNEQFF
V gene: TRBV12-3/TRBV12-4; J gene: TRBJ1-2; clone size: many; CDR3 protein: CASSLTTNYGYTF
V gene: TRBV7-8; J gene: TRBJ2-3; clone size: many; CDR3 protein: CASSLMTGGGDTQYF
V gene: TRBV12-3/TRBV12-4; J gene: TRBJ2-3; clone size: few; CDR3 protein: CASSPHGDTQYF
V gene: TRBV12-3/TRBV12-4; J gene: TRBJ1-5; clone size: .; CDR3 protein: CASSFAGVGNQPQHF
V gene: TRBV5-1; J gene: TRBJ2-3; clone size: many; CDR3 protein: CASSLTLAKDTQYF
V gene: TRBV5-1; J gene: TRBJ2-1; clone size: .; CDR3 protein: CASSLATSSSYNEQFF
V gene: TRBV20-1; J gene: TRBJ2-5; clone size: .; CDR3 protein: CSARDKRGQETQYF
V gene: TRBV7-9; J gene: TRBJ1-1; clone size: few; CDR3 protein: CASSYRVGTEAFF
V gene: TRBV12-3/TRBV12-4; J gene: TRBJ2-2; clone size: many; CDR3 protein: CASSPTSGGAGELFF
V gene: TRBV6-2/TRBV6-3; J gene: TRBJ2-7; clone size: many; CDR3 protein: CASLRTATGYEQYF
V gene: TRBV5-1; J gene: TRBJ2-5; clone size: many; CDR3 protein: CASSFRGRETQYF
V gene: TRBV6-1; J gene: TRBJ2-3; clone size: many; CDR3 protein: CASTTGQGGTDTQYF
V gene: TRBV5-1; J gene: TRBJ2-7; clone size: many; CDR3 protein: CASSLKGPGDEQYF
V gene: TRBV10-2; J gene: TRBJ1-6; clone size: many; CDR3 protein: CAIPGQVLLYSPLHF
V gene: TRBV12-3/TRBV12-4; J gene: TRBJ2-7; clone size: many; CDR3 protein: CASSLGGALSYEQYF
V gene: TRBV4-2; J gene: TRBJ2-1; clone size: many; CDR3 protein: CASSTSGQNNEQFF
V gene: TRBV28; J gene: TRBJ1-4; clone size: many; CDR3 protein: CASRTWSREKLFF
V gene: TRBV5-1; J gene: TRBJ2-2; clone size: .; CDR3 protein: CASSLDRVDTGELFF
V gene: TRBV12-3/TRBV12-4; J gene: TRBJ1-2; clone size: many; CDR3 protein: CASSFERGGYTF
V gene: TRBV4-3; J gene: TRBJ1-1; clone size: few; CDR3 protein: CASSQDLANTEAFF
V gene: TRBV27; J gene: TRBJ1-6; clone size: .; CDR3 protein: CASSFVNSPLHF
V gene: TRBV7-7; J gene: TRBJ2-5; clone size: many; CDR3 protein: CASSLDRGETQYF
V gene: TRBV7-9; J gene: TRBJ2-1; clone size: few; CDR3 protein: CASSGRGDNEQFF
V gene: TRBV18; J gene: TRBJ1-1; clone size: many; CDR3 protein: CASSPPVNTEAFF
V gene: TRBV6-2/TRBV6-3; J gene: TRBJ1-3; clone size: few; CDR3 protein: CASSYSTGFSGNTIYF
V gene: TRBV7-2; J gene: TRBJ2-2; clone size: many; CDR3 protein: CASSYLAGVNTGELFF
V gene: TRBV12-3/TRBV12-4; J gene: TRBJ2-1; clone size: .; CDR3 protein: CASSFLRRNEQFF
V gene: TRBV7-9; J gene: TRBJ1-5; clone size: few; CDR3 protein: CASSRSSGPQHF
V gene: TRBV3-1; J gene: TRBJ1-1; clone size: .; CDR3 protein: CASSQQVPWTFF
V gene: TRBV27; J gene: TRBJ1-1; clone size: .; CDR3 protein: CASSPSGSWGTEAFF
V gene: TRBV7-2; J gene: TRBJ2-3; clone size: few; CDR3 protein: CASSLGASGLDTQYF
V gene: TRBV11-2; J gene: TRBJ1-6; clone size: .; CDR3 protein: CASSFFGQGDSPLHF
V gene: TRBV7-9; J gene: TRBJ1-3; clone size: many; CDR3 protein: CASSFGVPGNTIYF
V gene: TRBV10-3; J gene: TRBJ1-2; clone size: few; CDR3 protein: CAISESVYGYTF
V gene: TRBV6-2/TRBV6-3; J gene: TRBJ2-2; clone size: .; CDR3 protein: CASSSDARGGRAGELFF
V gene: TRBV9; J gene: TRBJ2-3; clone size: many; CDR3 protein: CASSAGGGQLADTQYF